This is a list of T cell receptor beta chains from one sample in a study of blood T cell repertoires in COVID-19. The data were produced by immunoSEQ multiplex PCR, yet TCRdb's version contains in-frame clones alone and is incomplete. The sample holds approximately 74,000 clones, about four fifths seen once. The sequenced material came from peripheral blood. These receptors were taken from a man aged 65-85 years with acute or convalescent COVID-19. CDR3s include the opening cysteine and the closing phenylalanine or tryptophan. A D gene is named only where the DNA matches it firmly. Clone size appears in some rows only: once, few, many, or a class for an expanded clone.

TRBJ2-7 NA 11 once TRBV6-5 TGTGCCAGCAGTTTCGCGGGGGAGCAGTACTTC CASSFAGEQYF
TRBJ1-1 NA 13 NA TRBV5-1 TGCGCCAGCAGTTATCAGGGGAACACTGAAGCTTTCTTT CASSYQGNTEAFF
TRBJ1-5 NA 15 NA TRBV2 TGTGCCAGCAGTGACAGGGGAAGGAGCAATCAGCCCCAGCATTTT CASSDRGRSNQPQHF
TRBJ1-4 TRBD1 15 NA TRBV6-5 TGTGCCAGCAGTTCCCGGGACAGGGGGCGAAAAAAACTGTTTTTT CASSSRDRGRKKLFF
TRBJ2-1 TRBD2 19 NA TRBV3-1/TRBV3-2 TGTGCCAGCAGCCAAGAAGGCGGGGGAGTATCTGGATCCTACAATGAGCAGTTCTTC CASSQEGGGVSGSYNEQFF
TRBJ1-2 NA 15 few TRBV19 TGTGCCAGTAGTATGGACAGTTCAAGCCCCTATGGCTACACCTTC CASSMDSSSPYGYTF
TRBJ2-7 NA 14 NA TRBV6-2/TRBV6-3 TGTGCCAGCAGTGCGATCACTATCTCCTACGAGCAGTACTTC CASSAITISYEQYF
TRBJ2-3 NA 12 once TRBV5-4 TGTGCCAGCAGCTTGGCTTCAGATACGCAGTATTTT CASSLASDTQYF
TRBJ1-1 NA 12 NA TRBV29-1 TGCAGCGTTAAGGGGTGGGACATTGAAGCTTTCTTT CSVKGWDIEAFF
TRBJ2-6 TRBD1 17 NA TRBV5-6 TGTGCCAGCAGCCGGACAGGGATCAGCTCTGGGGCCAACGTCCTGACTTTC CASSRTGISSGANVLTF
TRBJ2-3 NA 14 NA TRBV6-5 TGTGCCAGCAGTTTAGCCGGGGGCACAGATACGCAGTATTTT CASSLAGGTDTQYF
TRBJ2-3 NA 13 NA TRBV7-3 TGTGCCAGCAGCGCTACTCAGGGATATACGCAGTATTTT CASSATQGYTQYF
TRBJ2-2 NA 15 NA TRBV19 TGTGCCAGTAAGGGGGAACAGGGAAACACCGGGGAGCTGTTTTTT CASKGEQGNTGELFF
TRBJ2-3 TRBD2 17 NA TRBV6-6 TGTGCCAGCAGTCCCTCTAGCGGGGGGCTCCCCACAGATACGCAGTATTTT CASSPSSGGLPTDTQYF
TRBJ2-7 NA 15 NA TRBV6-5 TGTGCCAGCAGGTCTAGTGCCACCCTATCCTACGAGCAGTACTTC CASRSSATLSYEQYF
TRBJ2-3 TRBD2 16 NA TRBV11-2 TGTGCCAGCAGCCACGCCCGGGGGGTAGGTGTCGATACGCAGTATTTT CASSHARGVGVDTQYF
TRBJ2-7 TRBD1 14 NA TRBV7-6 TGTGCCAGCAGCCTCGACAGGGTTCGTCTCGAGCAGTACTTC CASSLDRVRLEQYF
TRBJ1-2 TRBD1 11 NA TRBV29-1 TGCAGCGTGTGGACAGGGAGGCTTTGCACCTTC CSVWTGRLCTF
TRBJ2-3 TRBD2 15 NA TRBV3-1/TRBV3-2 TGTGCCAGCAGCCAAGGCCTAGCGGGGGGGCCGGGAGAGTATTTT CASSQGLAGGPGEYF
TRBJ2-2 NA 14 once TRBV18 TGTGCCAGCTCACCCCAGACAGTACCCGGGGAGCTGTTTTTT CASSPQTVPGELFF
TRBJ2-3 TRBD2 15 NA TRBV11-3 TGTGCCAGCAGCTTGGCTAGCGGGAGAACAGATACGCAGTATTTT CASSLASGRTDTQYF
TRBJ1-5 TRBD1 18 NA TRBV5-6 TGTGCCAGCAGCTTAAGGGACAGGGCTGAATATAGCAATCAGCCCCAGCATTTT CASSLRDRAEYSNQPQHF
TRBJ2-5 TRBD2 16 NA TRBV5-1 TGCGCCAGCACTTCCCTGACTAGCGGGAGAAAGGAGACCCAGTACTTC CASTSLTSGRKETQYF
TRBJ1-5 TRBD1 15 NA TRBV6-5 TGTGCCAGCAGCGCCGGGACAGGGACGTGGCAGCCCCAGCATTTT CASSAGTGTWQPQHF
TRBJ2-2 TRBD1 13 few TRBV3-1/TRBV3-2 TGTGCCAGCCGGGGACAGCGCACCGGGGAGCTGTTTTTT CASRGQRTGELFF
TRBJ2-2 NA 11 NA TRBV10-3 TGTGCCATCTCGGGATCCGGGGAGCTGTTTTTT CAISGSGELFF
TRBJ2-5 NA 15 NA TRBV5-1 TGCGCCAGCAGCTTGGCCTCGACTAGGCGTGAGACCCAGTACTTC CASSLASTRRETQYF
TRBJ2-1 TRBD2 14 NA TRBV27 TGTGCCAGCTTGACCCGAGCGGGAGGGAATGAGCAGTTCTTC CASLTRAGGNEQFF
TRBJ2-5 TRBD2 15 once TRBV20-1 TGCAGTGCTAGTACCGATAGCGGGAGGAAAGAGACCCAGTACTTC CSASTDSGRKETQYF
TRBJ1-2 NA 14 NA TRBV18 TGTGCCAGCTCACCGCCCCACAAAAAGTACGGCTACACCTTC CASSPPHKKYGYTF
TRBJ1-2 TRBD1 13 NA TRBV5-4 TGTGCCAGCAGCACGACAGGGGCCTATGGCTACACCTTC CASSTTGAYGYTF
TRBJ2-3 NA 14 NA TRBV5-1 TGCGCCAGCAGCTTGTCCGGGAGTCAAGATACGCAGTATTTT CASSLSGSQDTQYF
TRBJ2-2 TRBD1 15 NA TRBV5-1 TGCGCCAGCAGAGCCGGGACAGGCTACACCGGGGAGCTGTTTTTT CASRAGTGYTGELFF
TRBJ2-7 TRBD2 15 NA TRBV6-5 TGTGCCAGCTCCCTCCCGGCTAGCGGGATTTACGAGCAGTACTTC CASSLPASGIYEQYF
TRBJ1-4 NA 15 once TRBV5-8 TGTGCCAGCAGCGCGGGACGGCGTACTAATGAAAAACTGTTTTTT CASSAGRRTNEKLFF
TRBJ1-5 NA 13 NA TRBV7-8 TGTGCCAGCCGTCGGGACACCAATCAGCCCCAGCATTTT CASRRDTNQPQHF
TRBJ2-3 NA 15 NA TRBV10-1 TGCGCCAGCAGTGAGGGGCGTTCCGGGGTGGATACGCAGTATTTT CASSEGRSGVDTQYF
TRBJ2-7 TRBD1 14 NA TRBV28 TGTGCCAGCAGTTACACCGGGACAGCCTACGAGCAGTACTTC CASSYTGTAYEQYF
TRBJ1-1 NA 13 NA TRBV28 TGTGCCAGCTTATTGGGAGGATACACTGAAGCTTTCTTT CASLLGGYTEAFF
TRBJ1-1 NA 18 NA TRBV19 TGTGCCAGTAGTATAGATCTTCCCACACTAGCATACTTGGGAGAAGCTTTCTTT CASSIDLPTLAYLGEAFF